This section outlines one T cell receptor (beta chain) sequence together with its context. These data come from a study of blood T cell repertoires in COVID-19. The CDR3 length is 17 residues. From germline, CDR1 is SGHAT and CDR2 FQNNGV. V was shortened by 10 bases and J by 3 bases, with 24 bases between the two germline ends. Assay used: immunoSEQ multiplex PCR; TCRdb lists only in-frame clones, some missing. The sample holds over 110,000 clones, about 91% seen once. This TCR derives from a human donor in a cohort sampled during active COVID-19. The specimen was peripheral blood. The genes are TRBV11-2 and TRBJ2-2, with D possibly being TRBD2 (7 bases). The CDR3, as DNA: TGTGCCACCCCGAGGGCGGGGGCTCGGTTGGACACCGGGGAGCTGTTTTTT. This gives the protein CATPRAGARLDTGELFF.